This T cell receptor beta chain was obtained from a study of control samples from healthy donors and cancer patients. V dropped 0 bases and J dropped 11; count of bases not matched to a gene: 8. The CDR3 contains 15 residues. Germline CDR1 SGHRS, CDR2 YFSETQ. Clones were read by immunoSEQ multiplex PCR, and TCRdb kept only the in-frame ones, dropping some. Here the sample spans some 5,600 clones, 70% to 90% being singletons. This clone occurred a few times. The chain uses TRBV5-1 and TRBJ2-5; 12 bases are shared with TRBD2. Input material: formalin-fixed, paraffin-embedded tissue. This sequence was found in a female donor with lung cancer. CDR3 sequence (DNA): TGCGCCAGCAGCTTGGACGCTAGCGGGAGGGCCCTACAGTACTTC. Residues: CASSLDASGRALQYF.